This record looks at one T cell receptor beta chain sequence and its context. The data are from a study of blood T cell repertoires in COVID-19. The CDR3 totals 15 residues. J lost 0 bases, V lost 3 bases, and 1 base had no gene match. Germline V gene lookup returns CDR1 SEHNR and CDR2 FQNEAQ (reference sequence). Sequencing used immunoSEQ multiplex PCR; TCRdb keeps in-frame clones, though not all of them. The sample holds more than 200,000 clones; about 90% are singletons and the top ten take around 2%. Participants were aged roughly 18 to 90 years from about two dozen US areas. Clinical history as reported by participants underpinned cohort assignment.

The gene calls are TRBV7-9 and TRBJ2-2; TRBD1 aligns across 7 bases. The material sequenced was PBMCs or T cells enriched from blood (not recorded which). The sequence was obtained from a young woman who had recovered from COVID-19. CDR3 sequence (DNA): TGTGCCAGCAGCTTGGGGACAGCGAACACCGGGGAGCTGTTTTTT. The encoded protein is CASSLGTANTGELFF.